This TCR beta chain was recorded in a study of OX40 agonist ivuxolimab in advanced cancers. TCRdb's table, derived via immunoSEQ multiplex PCR, lists solely in-frame clones and lacks some. The sample consists of roughly 75,000 clones, roughly 89% of them appearing once. V lost 1 base and J lost 5, with 2 bases in between. The CDR3 spans 11 residues. Per the germline V gene, CDR1 is SGHNT and CDR2 is YYREEE (reference sequence). The TCR comes from an adult with an advanced solid tumor such as melanoma, head and neck, liver or kidney cancer. Material: CD4+ or CD8+ T cells sorted from blood, obtained in a trial of the OX40 agonist ivuxolimab. The chain links TRBV5-4 to TRBJ2-3; the D is unclear. The CDR3 sequence is CASSLLDTQYF. The CDR3 region has the DNA TGTGCCAGCAGCTTGCTAGATACGCAGTATTTT.